This is a list of T cell receptor beta chains from one sample in a study of T-cell reconstitution after alpha-beta-depleted transplantation in children. A single record per CDR3 protein comes from TCRdb applying MiXCR to the PCR reads. Among just over 350,000 distinct CDR3 sequences listed, 13% were seen once. This specimen consisted of PBMCs, obtained from the stem cell graft. The source of these receptors is a human donor who donated a stem cell graft to a child with Fanconi anemia. Each CDR3 is given with its conserved first and last residue. The order of the fields is D gene, clone size, V gene, J gene, CDR3 DNA, CDR3 protein. A D gene is named only where the DNA matches it firmly. Clone size is not always given. Where it is, it says once, few, many or a class for expanded clones.

.	many	TRBV12-3/TRBV12-4	TRBJ2-2	TGTGCCAGCAGTTGGGGCAGGGAGACCGGGGAGCTGTTTTTT	CASSWGRETGELFF
TRBD1	few	TRBV5-1	TRBJ1-1	TGCGCCAGCAGCCCAGAGACAGGGACCACTGAAGCTTTCTTT	CASSPETGTTEAFF
TRBD1	many	TRBV11-2	TRBJ1-2	TGTGCCAGCAGCTTGCAGGGGGCGACCAACTATGGCTACACCTTC	CASSLQGATNYGYTF
TRBD1	few	TRBV7-2	TRBJ1-2	TGTGCCAGCAGCTTCGGGGTCCGGTCCAGGGGGGACACCTTC	CASSFGVRSRGDTF
.	.	TRBV27	TRBJ1-4	TGTGCCACCCGGACAGCGGATGAAAAACTGTTTTTT	CATRTADEKLFF
TRBD2	few	TRBV10-3	TRBJ2-1	TGTGCCATCAGCACGGGGGGAGGAGTATACAATGAGCAGTTCTTC	CAISTGGGVYNEQFF
.	many	TRBV4-3	TRBJ2-1	TGCGCCAGCAGCCAGAGCCCAACGGGGTTCGGCAATGAGCAGTTCTTC	CASSQSPTGFGNEQFF
.	.	TRBV27	TRBJ1-2	TGTGCCAGCAGCCTGAAGGGGGGGAACTATGGCTACACCTTC	CASSLKGGNYGYTF
.	.	TRBV2	TRBJ1-5	TGTGCCAGCAGTTGGTGGGGGGCTAACAATCAGCCCCAGCATTTT	CASSWWGANNQPQHF
TRBD1	.	TRBV11-2	TRBJ2-1	TGTGCCAGCAGCTTAGATGGCAGGGGGCGTGAGCAGTTCTTC	CASSLDGRGREQFF
TRBD2	few	TRBV24-1	TRBJ2-1	TGTGCCACCAGTGAGCCCGGGGGGGTAGAGTTCTTC	CATSEPGGVEFF
.	.	TRBV25-1	TRBJ2-3	TGTGCCAGCAGTGAATCCCGGACAGGCACAGATACGCAGTATTTT	CASSESRTGTDTQYF
TRBD1	many	TRBV7-8	TRBJ1-2	TGTGCCAGCAGCTTAATACCGGGACAGAAGAACTATGGCTACACCTTC	CASSLIPGQKNYGYTF
.	many	TRBV7-8	TRBJ2-2	TGTGCCAGCAGTAAGGGGCAGGACACCGGGGAGCTGTTTTTT	CASSKGQDTGELFF
.	few	TRBV4-1	TRBJ1-2	TGCGCCAGCAGCCAAGATTTGGAGAATGGCTACACCTTC	CASSQDLENGYTF
.	few	TRBV6-6	TRBJ1-1	TGTGCCAGCCCCCGTTCCGCTGAAGCTTTCTTT	CASPRSAEAFF
.	few	TRBV20-1	TRBJ2-1	TGCAGTGCTATCAAATCGCAGGCTATTCATGAGCAGTTCTTC	CSAIKSQAIHEQFF
.	few	TRBV27	TRBJ1-5	TGTGCCAGCAGTTTTACAGGCGGTCAGCCCCAGCATTTT	CASSFTGGQPQHF
.	.	TRBV15	TRBJ2-1	TGTGCCACCAGCAGAGTGTCGGGGGTCTTGAGCTCCTACAATGAGCAGTTCTTC	CATSRVSGVLSSYNEQFF
TRBD1	few	TRBV7-9	TRBJ1-1	TGTGCCAGCAGCTTAAATCCGGGACAGGGGAACACTGAAGCTTTCTTT	CASSLNPGQGNTEAFF
TRBD1	.	TRBV3-1	TRBJ2-1	TGTGCCAGCAGCCATGGACAGGGCTCCGATGAGCAGTTCTTC	CASSHGQGSDEQFF
.	.	TRBV6-2/TRBV6-3	TRBJ2-5	TGTGCCAGCAAGACGCTAGACAGACAAGAGACCCAGTACTTC	CASKTLDRQETQYF
TRBD2	few	TRBV20-1	TRBJ2-1	TGCAGTGCTACAGGTCGGGGGGGCCTGTACAATGAGCAGTTCTTC	CSATGRGGLYNEQFF
.	.	TRBV7-9	TRBJ2-7	TGTGCCAGCAGCTTTGGCGAGAGTTCCTCCTACGAGCAGTACTTC	CASSFGESSSYEQYF
.	few	TRBV7-9	TRBJ1-1	TGTGCCAGCAGCTTAGCGCAAGGAGTAAGGACTGAAGCTTTCTTT	CASSLAQGVRTEAFF
.	few	TRBV5-1	TRBJ1-1	TGCGCCAGCAGCTTGGACGGCAGAGACGACACTGAAGCTTTCTTT	CASSLDGRDDTEAFF
.	many	TRBV12-3/TRBV12-4	TRBJ2-1	TGTGCCAGCAACTCCCGGGGGCTAGCGGCCTACAATGAGCAGTTCTTC	CASNSRGLAAYNEQFF
.	few	TRBV5-5	TRBJ1-6	TGTGCCAGCAGCTCGGTCGCACCCAGCTCCTATAATTCACCCCTCCACTTT	CASSSVAPSSYNSPLHF
.	many	TRBV5-6	TRBJ2-5	TGTGCCAGCAGCTTGGTGGGAAACCAAGAGACCCAGTACTTC	CASSLVGNQETQYF
.	.	TRBV5-1	TRBJ2-5	TGCGCCAGCAGCCGTGACAGGCCCCAAGAGACCCAGTACTTC	CASSRDRPQETQYF
.	.	TRBV3-1	TRBJ2-5	TGTGCCAGCAGCCCCCCTGCCGTTCCAGAGACCCAGTACTTC	CASSPPAVPETQYF
.	many	TRBV28	TRBJ2-4	TGTGCCAGCAGTTTTTCCGGGACTCTGTACTTC	CASSFSGTLYF
.	few	TRBV6-2/TRBV6-3	TRBJ2-2	TGTGCCAGCAGTTACTCTAATCAGGAAATCACCGGGGAGCTGTTTTTT	CASSYSNQEITGELFF
.	.	TRBV6-2/TRBV6-3	TRBJ2-7	TGTGCCAGCGCCCAAGACTACGAGCAGTACTTC	CASAQDYEQYF
.	.	TRBV3-1	TRBJ2-1	TGTGCCAGCAGCCCTGTCGGGTTCTCGGTCTACAATGAGCAGTTCTTC	CASSPVGFSVYNEQFF
.	.	TRBV29-1	TRBJ2-1	TGCAGCGTTGAAGGTTCGGGGCCCGGGAATGAGCAGTTCTTC	CSVEGSGPGNEQFF
.	.	TRBV20-1	TRBJ2-5	TGCAGTGCTAGTGATAGCGGTTTAGAGACCCAGTACTTC	CSASDSGLETQYF
TRBD2	many	TRBV5-1	TRBJ2-1	TGCGCCAGCAGCGAACCCGGGACTAGCTATTCCGAGCAGTTCTTC	CASSEPGTSYSEQFF
TRBD2	.	TRBV9	TRBJ2-3	TGTGCCAGCAGCGTAGCACTAGCGGGGGGTGAGGATACGCAGTATTTT	CASSVALAGGEDTQYF
.	many	TRBV6-1	TRBJ1-1	TGTGCCAGCAGTAAAACAGGGCTGGGGACTGAAGCTTTCTTT	CASSKTGLGTEAFF
.	many	TRBV10-3	TRBJ2-3	TGTGCCATCGGGACCGCCACTAGCACAGATACGCAGTATTTT	CAIGTATSTDTQYF
.	few	TRBV6-5	TRBJ2-5	TGTGCCAGCAGCCAACAGGGAGAGACCCAGTACTTC	CASSQQGETQYF
TRBD2	many	TRBV11-1	TRBJ2-1	TGTGCCAGCAGCTTCGCTAGCGGGGGAGGGGATGAGCAGTTCTTC	CASSFASGGGDEQFF
TRBD1	many	TRBV9	TRBJ1-5	TGTGCCAGCAGCGGTCACAGGGGCCAGCCCCAGCATTTT	CASSGHRGQPQHF
.	few	TRBV25-1	TRBJ2-4	TGTGCCAGCAGTGATTTCAGGGCGGCCAAAAACATTCAGTACTTC	CASSDFRAAKNIQYF
.	.	TRBV15	TRBJ1-2	TGTGCCACCAGCAGAGATCAAGCGGCGGCCTATGGCTACACCTTC	CATSRDQAAAYGYTF
.	many	TRBV14	TRBJ2-1	TGTGCCAGCAGCCCCCGCCCCTACCCGGGGACCTACAATGAGCAGTTCTTC	CASSPRPYPGTYNEQFF
.	many	TRBV12-3/TRBV12-4	TRBJ1-1	TGTGCCAGCAGTTTACTCGTAACAGGGGAAGCTTTCTTT	CASSLLVTGEAFF
TRBD2	many	TRBV19	TRBJ2-1	TGTGCCAGTAGTATTCGGGGGGGACTAGCACACAATGAGCAGTTCTTC	CASSIRGGLAHNEQFF
.	.	TRBV20-1	TRBJ1-5	TGCAGTGCGGTGGGGGGAGTTAATCAGCCCCAGCATTTT	CSAVGGVNQPQHF
.	few	TRBV6-5	TRBJ2-3	TGTGCCAGCAGTCTACGACTAGGACACACAGATACGCAGTATTTT	CASSLRLGHTDTQYF
.	few	TRBV6-5	TRBJ1-4	TGTGCCAGCAGCCTTAGGGGACTTGCAACTAATGAAAAACTGTTTTTT	CASSLRGLATNEKLFF
.	many	TRBV10-3	TRBJ1-1	TGTGCCATCAGTGAACAGGACACTGAAGCTTTCTTT	CAISEQDTEAFF